Below are 5 T cell receptor beta chains sequenced from a single sample in a study of ipilimumab plus nivolumab after autologous stem cell transplantation. This table comes from immunoSEQ multiplex PCR, and its TCRdb copy is limited to in-frame clones, with some not included. In the table there are 20,000 to 25,000 clones, around 80% of which are singletons. Material: PBMCs, obtained in a trial of ipilimumab plus nivolumab as post-transplant consolidation. The source of these receptors is a male donor with diffuse large B-cell lymphoma.

The J gene is TRBJ1-3, the V gene TRBV28; 7 nucleotides match TRBD1. The CDR3 extends over 15 amino acids. V lost 7 bases, J lost 0 bases, and 6 bases stayed unmatched. Germline CDR1 and CDR2: MDHEN and SYDVKM. Here the CDR3 DNA reads TGTGCCAGCACCCGGACAGGATTCTCTGGAAACACCATATATTTT. Amino acid sequence: CASTRTGFSGNTIYF.

The V gene is TRBV7-9, the J gene TRBJ1-6; D unclear. V was clipped by 4 bases and J by 6 bases, with 10 bases between them. In germline, CDR1 is SEHNR, CDR2 FQNEAQ (reference sequence). The CDR3 length is 14 residues. CDR3 coding DNA: TGTGCCAGCAGCTGGGAGGCCACTAATTCACCCCTCCACTTT. Translation gives CASSWEATNSPLHF.

The chain is built from TRBV7-2 and TRBJ1-5; 8 nucleotides align to TRBD1. V shed 2 bases, J shed 8 bases, and the junction held 8 bases outside the gene matches. This CDR3 has 15 residues. Germline V lookup: CDR1 SGHTA, CDR2 FQGNSA. The DNA for the CDR3 is TGTGCCAGCAGCTTAAACCAGGGGGCCTTAGAGCCCCAGCATTTT. It is translated as CASSLNQGALEPQHF.

The chain links TRBV28 to TRBJ1-4, with unresolved D. V was pared by 4 bases and J by 7 bases, with 16 bases between. CDR1 is MDHEN, CDR2 SYDVKM, per germline. The CDR3 runs to 15 residues. In DNA form, the CDR3 reads TGTGCCAGCAGTTCAACCTCCACGGGCGGTGAAAAACTGTTTTTT. Its protein product is CASSSTSTGGEKLFF.

The rearrangement uses TRBV5-6 and TRBJ1-4; TRBD1 agrees at 7 bases. The CDR3 is made up of 14 amino acids. J gave up 8 bases and V 4 bases, and 8 bases lay outside the gene matches. Germline V gene data show CDR1 as SGHDT and CDR2 as YYEEEE. CDR3 sequence (DNA): TGTGCCAGCAGCCCGACAGGGCTTCGGGAAAAACTGTTTTTT. This translates into CASSPTGLREKLFF. The full variable domain, rest sourced from reference TRBV5-6 and TRBJ1-4, is DAGVTQSPTHLIKTRGQQVTLRCSPKSGHDTVSWYQQALGQGPQFIFQYYEEEERQRGNFPDRFSGHQFPNYSSELNVNALLLGDSALYLCASSPTGLREKLFFGSGTQLSVL.